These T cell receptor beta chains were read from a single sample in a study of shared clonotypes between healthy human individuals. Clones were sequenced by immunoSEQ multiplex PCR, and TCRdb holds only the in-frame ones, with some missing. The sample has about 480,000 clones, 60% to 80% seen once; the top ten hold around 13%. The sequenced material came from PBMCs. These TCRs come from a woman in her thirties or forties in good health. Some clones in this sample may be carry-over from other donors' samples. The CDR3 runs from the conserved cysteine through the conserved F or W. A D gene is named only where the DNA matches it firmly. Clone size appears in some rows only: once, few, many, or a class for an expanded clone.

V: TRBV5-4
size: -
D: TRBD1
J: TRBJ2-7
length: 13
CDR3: CASSEGQVYEQYF
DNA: TGTGCCAGCAGCGAGGGACAGGTTTACGAGCAGTACTTC

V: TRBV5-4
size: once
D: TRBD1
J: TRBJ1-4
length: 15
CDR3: CASSLGGQGDEKLFF
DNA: TGTGCCAGCAGCTTGGGAGGGCAGGGGGATGAAAAACTGTTTTTT

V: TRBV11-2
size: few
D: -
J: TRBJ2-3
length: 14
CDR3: CASSLGNGADTQYF
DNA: TGTGCCAGCAGCTTAGGGAACGGAGCGGATACGCAGTATTTT

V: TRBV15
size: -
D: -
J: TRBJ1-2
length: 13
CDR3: CATSRGTWKGYTF
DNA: TGTGCCACCAGCAGAGGGACGTGGAAGGGCTACACCTTC

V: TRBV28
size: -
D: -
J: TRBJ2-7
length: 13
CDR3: CASKAGGVYEQYF
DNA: TGTGCCAGCAAAGCAGGGGGGGTTTACGAGCAGTACTTC

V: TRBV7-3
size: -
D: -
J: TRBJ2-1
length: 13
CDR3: CASSLGVNNEQFF
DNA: TGTGCCAGCAGCTTAGGAGTAAACAATGAGCAGTTCTTC

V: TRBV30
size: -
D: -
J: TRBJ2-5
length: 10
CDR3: CAWSRETQYF
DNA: TGTGCCTGGAGTCGAGAGACCCAGTACTTC

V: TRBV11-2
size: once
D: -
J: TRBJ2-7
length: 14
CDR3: CASSFGGGNYEQYF
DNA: TGTGCCAGCAGCTTTGGAGGGGGCAACTACGAGCAGTACTTC

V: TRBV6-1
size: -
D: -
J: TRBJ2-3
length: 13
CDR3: CASSEIGQSTQYF
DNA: TGTGCCAGCAGTGAAATTGGACAGTCTACGCAGTATTTT

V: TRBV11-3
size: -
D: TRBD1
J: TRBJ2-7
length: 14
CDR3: CASSLGDRSCEQYF
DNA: TGTGCCAGCAGCTTAGGGGACAGGTCCTGCGAGCAGTACTTC

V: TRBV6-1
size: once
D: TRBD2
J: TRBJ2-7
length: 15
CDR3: CASSEVSGGPNEQYF
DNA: TGTGCCAGCAGTGAAGTTTCGGGAGGGCCTAACGAGCAGTACTTC

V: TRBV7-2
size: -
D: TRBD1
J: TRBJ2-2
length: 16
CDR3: CASSLVGTVNTGELFF
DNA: TGTGCCAGCAGCCTAGTTGGGACAGTCAACACCGGGGAGCTGTTTTTT

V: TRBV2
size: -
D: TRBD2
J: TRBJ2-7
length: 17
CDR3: CASTRASGSSTSYEQYF
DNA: TGTGCCAGCACCCGGGCTAGCGGGAGTTCCACCTCCTACGAGCAGTACTTC

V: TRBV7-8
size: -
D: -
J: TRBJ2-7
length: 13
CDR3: CASSLDPGDEQYF
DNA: TGTGCCAGCAGCTTAGACCCGGGAGACGAGCAGTACTTC

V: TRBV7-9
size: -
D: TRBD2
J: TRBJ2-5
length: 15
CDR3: CASSPMIAGLETQYF
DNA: TGTGCCAGCAGCCCCATGATAGCGGGATTGGAGACCCAGTACTTC

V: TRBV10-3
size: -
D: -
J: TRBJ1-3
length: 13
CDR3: CAIKVSSGNTIYF
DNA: TGTGCCATCAAGGTCAGCTCTGGAAACACCATATATTTT

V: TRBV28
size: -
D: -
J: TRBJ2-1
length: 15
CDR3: CASSPPGEPYNEQFF
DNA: TGTGCCAGCAGTCCACCGGGAGAACCCTACAATGAGCAGTTCTTC

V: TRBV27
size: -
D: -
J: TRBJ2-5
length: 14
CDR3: CASSSREVQETQYF
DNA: TGTGCCAGCAGCTCCAGGGAGGTCCAAGAGACCCAGTACTTC

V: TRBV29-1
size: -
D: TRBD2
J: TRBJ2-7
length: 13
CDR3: CSVEGTSGSSQYF
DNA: TGCAGCGTCGAAGGGACTAGCGGGAGTTCGCAGTACTTC